Listed below are T cell receptor beta chains from one sample, sequenced in a study of blood T cell repertoires in COVID-19. Using immunoSEQ multiplex PCR, the repertoire was profiled, and TCRdb retains in-frame clones only, with some absent. The table includes roughly 250,000 clones, roughly 82% detected once. Sample: peripheral blood. Receptor source: an elderly woman with active or convalescent COVID-19. Each CDR3 is given with its conserved first and last residue. The order of the fields is V gene, clone size, J gene, D gene, CDR3 protein, CDR3 DNA. A D gene is named only where the DNA matches it firmly. Where a row states a size, it is once, few, many or the class of an expanded clone; other rows omit it.

>TRBV3-1/TRBV3-2|NA|TRBJ1-2|TRBD1
CASSQRDTGTAGYTF
TGTGCCAGCAGCCAACGAGATACTGGGACAGCTGGCTACACCTTC
>TRBV6-6|NA|TRBJ2-7|NA
CASKPGHPSYEQYF
TGTGCCAGTAAACCGGGACACCCCTCCTACGAGCAGTACTTC
>TRBV20-1|NA|TRBJ1-2|NA
CSARTEGGYTF
TGCAGTGCACGGACAGAAGGGGGTTACACCTTC
>TRBV15|NA|TRBJ1-2|TRBD1
CATSTRKTGDGYTF
TGTGCCACCAGCACCAGAAAGACAGGGGATGGCTACACCTTC
>TRBV18|NA|TRBJ2-5|NA
CASSPSIQETQYF
TGTGCCAGCTCACCCTCTATCCAAGAGACCCAGTACTTC
>TRBV3-1/TRBV3-2|NA|TRBJ2-1|TRBD2
CASSQWLAGVRNEQFF
TGTGCCAGCAGCCAATGGCTAGCGGGAGTCCGCAATGAGCAGTTCTTC
>TRBV5-1|NA|TRBJ2-6|TRBD1
CASSLGTGGGFSGANVLTF
TGCGCCAGCAGCTTGGGGACAGGGGGCGGATTCTCTGGGGCCAACGTCCTGACTTTC
>TRBV19|NA|TRBJ2-3|NA
CASSMGGLWRDTQYF
TGTGCCAGTAGTATGGGGGGACTCTGGAGGGATACGCAGTATTTT
>TRBV6-4|NA|TRBJ1-2|TRBD1
CASSGTGAGYGYTF
TGTGCCAGCAGTGGGACAGGGGCAGGCTATGGCTACACCTTC
>TRBV24-1|NA|TRBJ2-7|TRBD2
CATSDRLAGAFNSYEQYF
TGTGCCACCAGTGATCGACTAGCGGGGGCCTTCAACTCCTACGAGCAGTACTTC
>TRBV19|NA|TRBJ1-2|TRBD1
CASRRTGANYGYTF
TGTGCCAGTAGGCGGACAGGAGCTAACTATGGCTACACCTTC
>TRBV28|NA|TRBJ2-1|NA
CASSFPNEQFF
TGTGCCAGCAGTTTTCCGAATGAGCAGTTCTTC
>TRBV5-1|NA|TRBJ2-3|TRBD2
CASSLAGLAEGTDTQYF
TGCGCCAGCAGCTTGGCCGGACTAGCGGAGGGCACAGATACGCAGTATTTT
>TRBV7-9|NA|TRBJ2-1|TRBD2
CASSPGLAVQQFF
TGTGCCAGCAGCCCAGGACTAGCGGTGCAGCAGTTCTTC
>TRBV6-5|once|TRBJ2-1|TRBD1
CASSYTGGPNEQFF
TGTGCCAGCAGTTATACAGGGGGTCCGAATGAGCAGTTCTTC
>TRBV5-1|few|TRBJ2-2|TRBD1
CASSSGGVTGELFF
TGCGCCAGCAGTTCAGGGGGCGTCACCGGGGAGCTGTTTTTT
>TRBV5-1|NA|TRBJ1-3|TRBD1
CASSSGTGGYGNTIYF
TGCGCCAGCAGCTCAGGGACAGGGGGATATGGAAACACCATATATTTT
>TRBV6-9|NA|TRBJ2-5|TRBD2
CASSYGAGGPETQYF
TGTGCCAGCAGTTATGGGGCGGGGGGGCCGGAGACCCAGTACTTC
>TRBV4-1|NA|TRBJ1-5|TRBD1
CASSLLDRADQPQHF
TGCGCCAGCAGCCTTTTGGACAGGGCCGATCAGCCCCAGCATTTT
>TRBV7-6|NA|TRBJ2-1|NA
CASSLAVLTDRSSYNEQFF
TGTGCCAGCAGCTTAGCGGTCCTGACTGACCGAAGCTCCTACAATGAGCAGTTCTTC
>TRBV6-5|NA|TRBJ1-2|TRBD1
CASGDRVTYGYTF
TGTGCCAGCGGGGACAGGGTAACCTATGGCTACACCTTC
>TRBV28|NA|TRBJ2-5|NA
CASSLGGGVRETQYF
TGTGCCAGCAGTTTGGGAGGGGGTGTGAGAGAGACCCAGTACTTC
>TRBV28|NA|TRBJ1-4|NA
CASSRGGEKLFF
TGTGCCAGCAGCCGGGGGGGTGAAAAACTGTTTTTT
>TRBV10-3|NA|TRBJ2-3|TRBD2
CATTARTSGGTDTQYF
TGTGCCACCACCGCCCGGACTAGCGGGGGCACAGATACGCAGTATTTT
>TRBV2|NA|TRBJ1-1|NA
CASSEEERMGGRNAFF
TGTGCCAGCAGTGAAGAGGAGAGGATGGGGGGACGGAACGCTTTCTTT
>TRBV28|NA|TRBJ1-2|TRBD1
CASSLLDRDNYGYTF
TGTGCCAGCAGCCTACTCGACAGGGACAACTATGGCTACACCTTC
>TRBV2|few|TRBJ2-1|TRBD1
CASSFDRGHYNEQFF
TGTGCCAGCAGTTTCGACAGGGGTCACTACAATGAGCAGTTCTTC
>TRBV7-8|NA|TRBJ1-1|NA
CASSLRTQPMNTEAFF
TGTGCCAGCAGCTTAAGGACACAACCCATGAACACTGAAGCTTTCTTT
>TRBV5-1|NA|TRBJ2-5|TRBD2
CASSPGLAGVRGQETQYF
TGCGCCAGCAGCCCAGGACTAGCGGGAGTGAGGGGGCAAGAGACCCAGTACTTC
>TRBV5-1|once|TRBJ2-1|TRBD1
CASSGGQGQYNEQFF
TGCGCCAGCAGCGGAGGACAGGGGCAATACAATGAGCAGTTCTTC
>TRBV5-1|NA|TRBJ2-1|TRBD1
CASSLVGPDRGNEQFF
TGCGCCAGCAGCTTGGTGGGGCCCGACAGGGGAAATGAGCAGTTCTTC
>TRBV4-1|few|TRBJ1-2|TRBD1
CASSQDGQGVYGYTF
TGCGCCAGCAGCCAAGATGGCCAGGGGGTGTATGGCTACACCTTC
>TRBV18|NA|TRBJ1-1|TRBD1
CASSLGQGLTEAFF
TGTGCCAGCTCACTTGGACAGGGGTTAACTGAAGCTTTCTTT
>TRBV4-1|few|TRBJ2-3|NA
CASSQEGWGSSTDTQYF
TGCGCCAGCAGCCAAGAGGGTTGGGGCTCTAGCACAGATACGCAGTATTTT
>TRBV12-3/TRBV12-4|NA|TRBJ2-7|TRBD1
CASSMTGVNEQYF
TGTGCCAGCAGCATGACAGGGGTGAACGAGCAGTACTTC
>TRBV19|NA|TRBJ2-1|TRBD1
CASSITTGGFYNEQFF
TGTGCCAGTAGTATCACAACAGGGGGTTTTTACAATGAGCAGTTCTTC
>TRBV18|NA|TRBJ1-1|NA
CASSLQDITNTEAFF
TGTGCCAGCTCACTTCAGGACATTACGAACACTGAAGCTTTCTTT
>TRBV29-1|once|TRBJ2-4|TRBD1
CSVEQGRGNIQYF
TGCAGCGTAGAACAGGGGCGAGGAAACATTCAGTACTTC
>TRBV19|NA|TRBJ1-5|NA
CASVREGNQPQHF
TGTGCCAGTGTTAGGGAGGGCAATCAGCCCCAGCATTTT
>TRBV18|NA|TRBJ2-1|NA
CASSPLSLRIGQFF
TGTGCCAGCTCACCATTGTCACTGAGGATCGGGCAGTTCTTC
>TRBV10-1|NA|TRBJ2-5|TRBD2
CASSPGTSGRALETQYF
TGCGCCAGCAGTCCCGGGACTAGCGGGAGGGCTCTGGAGACCCAGTACTTC
>TRBV2|NA|TRBJ2-7|TRBD2
CASTSDGSYEQYF
TGTGCCAGTACTAGCGACGGATCCTACGAGCAGTACTTC
>TRBV12-3/TRBV12-4|few|TRBJ1-2|NA
CASSLSGAGYTF
TGTGCCAGCAGTTTATCAGGGGCAGGCTACACCTTC
>TRBV18|NA|TRBJ1-5|NA
CASSPMTGQNQPQHF
TGTGCCAGCTCACCTATGACAGGCCAAAATCAGCCCCAGCATTTT
>TRBV27|NA|TRBJ1-5|NA
CASSLGGIQPQHF
TGTGCCAGCAGTTTAGGGGGGATTCAGCCCCAGCATTTT
>TRBV19|NA|TRBJ1-4|NA
CASSSNRQNEKLFF
TGTGCCAGTAGTTCTAACAGACAGAATGAAAAACTGTTTTTT
>TRBV5-6|NA|TRBJ1-2|NA
CASSFTGSHGYTF
TGTGCCAGCAGCTTCACAGGGTCTCACGGCTACACCTTC
>TRBV13|NA|TRBJ2-6|TRBD2
CASSLAGGGYAGANVLTF
TGTGCCAGCAGCTTAGCCGGCGGGGGGTACGCTGGGGCCAACGTCCTGACTTTC